This TCR beta chain was observed in a study of STAT5B mutations in CD4+ large granular lymphocyte leukemia. The data were produced by immunoSEQ multiplex PCR, yet TCRdb's version contains in-frame clones alone and is incomplete. The repertoire holds about 33,000 clones, with nearly 90% as singletons. CDR1 is MNHEY and CDR2 is SMNVEV in the germline V gene (reference sequence). V gave up 4 bases and J gave up 0 bases; unmatched junction bases: 18. The CDR3 length is 19 residues. This TCR derives from a human donor in good health. Sample: CD4+ T cells from blood buffy coats. J is TRBJ2-7 and V is TRBV27, with TRBD2 identical over 7 bases. The CDR3 loop reads CASSSMGKRGPTNSYEQYF. CDR3 in DNA: TGTGCCAGCAGTTCTATGGGAAAGCGGGGCCCGACTAACTCCTACGAGCAGTACTTC.